Listed here is a single T cell receptor (beta chain). Its target is unknown. Each TCR beta library was made by quantitative 5'-RACE that incorporated molecular barcodes. Each CDR3 protein is one row after TCRdb ran MiXCR on the 5' RACE reads. The table records hundreds of thousands of distinct CDR3 sequences, approximately 26% of them present only once. The data were taken from a study of CD8 T cells in ankylosing spondylitis. The study, taken as a whole, reports: Within ankylosing spondylitis blood, a TCR beta motif made up of under 10 highly homologous variants appeared to be characteristic. The authors reported significant enrichment of disease-linked clones in matched ankylosing spondylitis synovial fluid. Several of the motif variants were reported before in synovial fluid and blood from reactive arthritis. Disease-linked clones bore a CD8+ phenotype and were relatively rare in peripheral blood.

The CDR3 length is 14 residues. Trimming stripped 0 bases from V and 2 bases from J, with 8 bases between. Germline loops: CDR1 SGHRS, CDR2 YFSETQ. The chain joins TRBV5-1 to TRBJ2-5; D gene unclear. This sequence originates from a male donor with ankylosing spondylitis. Sequencing was performed on blood, either unsorted or a sorted T cell fraction (not recorded which). The CDR3, as DNA: TGCGCCAGCAGCTTGGGCGGCGAGCAAGAGACCCAGTACTTC. This codes for CASSLGGEQETQYF.